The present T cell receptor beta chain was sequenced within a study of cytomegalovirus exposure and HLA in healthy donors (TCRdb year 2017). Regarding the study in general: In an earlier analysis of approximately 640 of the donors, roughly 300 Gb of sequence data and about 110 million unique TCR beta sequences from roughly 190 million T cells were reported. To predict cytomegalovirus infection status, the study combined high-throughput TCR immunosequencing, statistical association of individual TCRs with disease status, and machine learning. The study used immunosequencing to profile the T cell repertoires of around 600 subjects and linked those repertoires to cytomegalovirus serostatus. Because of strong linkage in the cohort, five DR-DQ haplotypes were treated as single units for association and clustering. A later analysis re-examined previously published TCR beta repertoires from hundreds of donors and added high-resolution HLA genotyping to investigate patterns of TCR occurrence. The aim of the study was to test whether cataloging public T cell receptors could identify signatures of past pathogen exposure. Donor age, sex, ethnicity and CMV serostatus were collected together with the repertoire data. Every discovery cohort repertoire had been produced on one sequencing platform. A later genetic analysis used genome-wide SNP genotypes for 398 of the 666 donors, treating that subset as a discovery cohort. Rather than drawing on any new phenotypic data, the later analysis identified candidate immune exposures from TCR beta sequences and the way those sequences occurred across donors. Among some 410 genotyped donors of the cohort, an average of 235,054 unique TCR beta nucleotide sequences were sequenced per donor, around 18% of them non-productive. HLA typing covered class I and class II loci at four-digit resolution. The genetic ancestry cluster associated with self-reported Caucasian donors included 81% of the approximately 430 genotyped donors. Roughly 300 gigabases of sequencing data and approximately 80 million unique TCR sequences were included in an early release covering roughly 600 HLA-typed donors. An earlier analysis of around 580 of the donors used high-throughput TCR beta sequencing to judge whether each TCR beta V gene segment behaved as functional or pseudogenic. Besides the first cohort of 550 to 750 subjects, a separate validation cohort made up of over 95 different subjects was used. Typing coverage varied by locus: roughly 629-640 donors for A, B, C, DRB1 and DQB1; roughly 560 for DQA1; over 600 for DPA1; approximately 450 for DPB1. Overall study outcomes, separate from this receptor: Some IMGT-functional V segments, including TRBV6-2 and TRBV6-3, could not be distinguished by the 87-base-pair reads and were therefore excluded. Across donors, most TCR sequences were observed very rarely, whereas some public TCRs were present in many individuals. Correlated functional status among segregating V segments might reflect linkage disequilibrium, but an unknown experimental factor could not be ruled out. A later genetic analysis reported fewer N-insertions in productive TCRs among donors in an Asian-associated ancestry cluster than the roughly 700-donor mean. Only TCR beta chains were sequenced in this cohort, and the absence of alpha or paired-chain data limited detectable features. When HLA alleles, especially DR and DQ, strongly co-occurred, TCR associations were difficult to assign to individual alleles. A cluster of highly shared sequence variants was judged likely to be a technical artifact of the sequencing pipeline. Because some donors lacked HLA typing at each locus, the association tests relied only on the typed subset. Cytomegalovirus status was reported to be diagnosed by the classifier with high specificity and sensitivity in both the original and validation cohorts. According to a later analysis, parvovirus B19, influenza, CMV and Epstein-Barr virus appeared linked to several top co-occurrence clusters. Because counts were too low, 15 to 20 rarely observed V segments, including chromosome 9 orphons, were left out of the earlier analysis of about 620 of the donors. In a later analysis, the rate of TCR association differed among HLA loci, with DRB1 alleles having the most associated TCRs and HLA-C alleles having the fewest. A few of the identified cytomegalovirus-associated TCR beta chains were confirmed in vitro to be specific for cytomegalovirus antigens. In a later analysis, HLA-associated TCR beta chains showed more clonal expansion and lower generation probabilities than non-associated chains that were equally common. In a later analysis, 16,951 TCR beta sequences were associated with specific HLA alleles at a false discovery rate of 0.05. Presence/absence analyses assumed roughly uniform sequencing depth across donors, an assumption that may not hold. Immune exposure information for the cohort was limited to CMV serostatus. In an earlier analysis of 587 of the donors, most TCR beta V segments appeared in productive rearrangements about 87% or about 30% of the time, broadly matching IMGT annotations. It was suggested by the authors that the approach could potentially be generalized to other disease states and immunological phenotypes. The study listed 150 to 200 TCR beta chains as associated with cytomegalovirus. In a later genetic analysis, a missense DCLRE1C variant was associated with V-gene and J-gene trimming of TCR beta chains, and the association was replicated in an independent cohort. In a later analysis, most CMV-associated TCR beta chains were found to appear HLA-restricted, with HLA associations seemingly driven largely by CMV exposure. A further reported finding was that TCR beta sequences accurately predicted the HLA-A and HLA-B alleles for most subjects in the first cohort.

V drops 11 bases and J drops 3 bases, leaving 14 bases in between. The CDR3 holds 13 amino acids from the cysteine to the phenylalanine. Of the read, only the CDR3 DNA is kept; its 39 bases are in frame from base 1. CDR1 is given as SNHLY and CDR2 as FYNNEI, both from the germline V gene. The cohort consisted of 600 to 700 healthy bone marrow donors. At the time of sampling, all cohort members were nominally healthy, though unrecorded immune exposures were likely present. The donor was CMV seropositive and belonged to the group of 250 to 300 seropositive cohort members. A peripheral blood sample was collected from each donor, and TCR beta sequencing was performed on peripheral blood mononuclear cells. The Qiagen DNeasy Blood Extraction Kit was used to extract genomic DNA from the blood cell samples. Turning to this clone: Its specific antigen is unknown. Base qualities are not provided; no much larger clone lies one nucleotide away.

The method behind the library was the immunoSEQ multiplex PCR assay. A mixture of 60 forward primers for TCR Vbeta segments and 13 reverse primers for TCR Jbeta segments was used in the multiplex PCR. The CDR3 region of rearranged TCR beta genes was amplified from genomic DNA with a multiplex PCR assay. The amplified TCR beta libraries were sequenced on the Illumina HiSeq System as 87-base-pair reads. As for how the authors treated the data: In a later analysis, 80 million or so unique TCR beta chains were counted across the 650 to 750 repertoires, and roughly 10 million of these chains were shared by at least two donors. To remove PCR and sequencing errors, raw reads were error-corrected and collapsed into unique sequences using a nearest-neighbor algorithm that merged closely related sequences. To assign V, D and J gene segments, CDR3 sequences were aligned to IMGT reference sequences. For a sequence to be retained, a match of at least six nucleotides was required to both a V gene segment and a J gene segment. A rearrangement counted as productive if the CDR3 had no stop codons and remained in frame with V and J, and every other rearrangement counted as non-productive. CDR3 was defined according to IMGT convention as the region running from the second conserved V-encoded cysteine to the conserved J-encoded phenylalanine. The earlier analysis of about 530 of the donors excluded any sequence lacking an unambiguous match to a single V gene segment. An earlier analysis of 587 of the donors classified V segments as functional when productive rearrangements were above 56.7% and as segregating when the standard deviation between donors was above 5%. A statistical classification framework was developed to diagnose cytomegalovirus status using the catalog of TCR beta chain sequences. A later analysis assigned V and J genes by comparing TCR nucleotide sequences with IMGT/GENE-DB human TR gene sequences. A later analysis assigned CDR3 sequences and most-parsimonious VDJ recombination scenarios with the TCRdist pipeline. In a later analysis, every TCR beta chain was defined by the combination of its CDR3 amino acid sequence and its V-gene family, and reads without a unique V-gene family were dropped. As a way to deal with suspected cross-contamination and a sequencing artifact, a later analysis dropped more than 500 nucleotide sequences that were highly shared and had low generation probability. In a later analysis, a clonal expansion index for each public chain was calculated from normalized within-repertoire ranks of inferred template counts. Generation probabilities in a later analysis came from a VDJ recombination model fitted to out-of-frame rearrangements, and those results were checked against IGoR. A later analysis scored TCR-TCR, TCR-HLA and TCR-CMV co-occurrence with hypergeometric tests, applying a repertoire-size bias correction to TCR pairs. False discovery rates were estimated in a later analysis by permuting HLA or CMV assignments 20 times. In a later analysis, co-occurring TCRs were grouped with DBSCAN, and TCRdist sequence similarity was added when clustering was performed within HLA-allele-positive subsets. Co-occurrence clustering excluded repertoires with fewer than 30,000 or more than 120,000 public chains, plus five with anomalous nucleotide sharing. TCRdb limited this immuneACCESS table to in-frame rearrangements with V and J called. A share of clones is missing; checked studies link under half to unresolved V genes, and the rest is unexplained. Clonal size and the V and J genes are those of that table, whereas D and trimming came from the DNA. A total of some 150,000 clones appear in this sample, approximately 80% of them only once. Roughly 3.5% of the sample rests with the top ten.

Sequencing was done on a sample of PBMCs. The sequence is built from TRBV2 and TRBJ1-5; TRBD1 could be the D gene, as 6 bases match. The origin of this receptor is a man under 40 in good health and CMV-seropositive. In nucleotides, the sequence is TGTGCCGGGGGCTCAGGTGACAATCAGCCCCAGCATTTT. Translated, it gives CAGGSGDNQPQHF.